Listed here are 7 T cell receptor beta chains from one sample, sequenced in a study of monozygotic twins with inflammatory bowel disease. TCRdb reprocessed the 5' RACE reads; each CDR3 protein has one entry and no DNA is given. The sample includes about 420,000 distinct CDR3 sequences. Material for sequencing was blood. The source of these receptors is a human donor with ulcerative colitis or Crohn's disease, or a healthy co-twin of an affected twin (not recorded which).

CDR3 residues: CSATPLQETQYF. The rearrangement links TRBV29-1 to TRBJ2-5; TCRdb indicates TRBD1, and absent DNA this call remains unverified. This CDR3 is built from 12 residues. The germline V gene encodes CDR1 SQVTM and CDR2 ANQGSEA.

The chain has TRBV18 and TRBJ1-1; TCRdb gives TRBD1 as the D gene, but with no DNA this cannot be confirmed. The V gene's germline CDR1 is KGHSH and CDR2 LQKENI. CDR3 length: 15 residues. This CDR3 is CASSLDRTMNTEAFF.

The chain is built from TRBV30 and TRBJ1-2; the D call of TRBD1 rests on TCRdb alone, since no DNA is present to check it. The CDR3 totals 15 residues. Germline CDR1 is GTSNPN and CDR2 is SVGIG (reference sequence). CDR3 sequence: CAWSAGTGVAYGYTF.

The rearrangement links TRBV29-1 to TRBJ2-1. The CDR3 covers 12 residues. The V gene's germline CDR1 is SQVTM and CDR2 ANQGSEA. CDR3 loop: CSVAIAYNEQFF.

This chain links TRBV5-1 with TRBJ2-7; as DNA is missing, the TRBD1 call by TCRdb cannot be tested. The CDR3 is 14 residues long. The germline V gene has CDR1 SGHRS and CDR2 YFSETQ. The CDR3 reads CASSLPTGFHEQYF.

V is TRBV18 and J is TRBJ1-3. CDR1 and CDR2 (germline): KGHSH, LQKENI. The CDR3 is 15 amino acids. The CDR3 region is CASSPLSSSGNTIYF.

The chain is built from TRBV27 and TRBJ2-7; no DNA is available, so the TRBD1 call from TCRdb remains unchecked. The CDR3 totals 14 residues. Germline CDR1 reads MNHEY; CDR2 reads SMNVEV (reference sequence). CDR3 sequence reads: CASRGIGPFYEQYF.